Reported below is one TCR beta chain. The antigen remains unidentified. These data are taken from a study of OX40 agonist ivuxolimab in advanced cancers. Study details: Dose-escalation patients suffered from hepatocellular carcinoma, melanoma, renal cell or head and neck cancer.

Study-wide results and caveats: Researchers report that CD8+ T cells had, on average, more expanded clones than CD4+. Low normalized T-cell clonal expansion also characterized some of the nonresponders.

The V gene lost 0 bases and the J gene lost 6 bases, with 18 bases spanning the gap. Germline V gene data show CDR1 as MGHRA and CDR2 as YSYEKL. The CDR3 is made up of 17 amino acids. Patients were excluded for autoimmune disease history or systemic immunosuppression. Measured with immunoSEQ multiplex PCR; TCRdb has only the in-frame clones, and not every one. The data contain 47,000 or so clones, more than 85% of them singletons. The TCR comes from an adult with an advanced solid tumor such as melanoma, head and neck, liver or kidney cancer. Sequenced material: CD4+ or CD8+ T cells sorted from blood, taken in a trial of the OX40 agonist ivuxolimab. The chain recombines TRBV4-1 with TRBJ1-5; TRBD1 might be the D (5 bases). As DNA, the CDR3 is TGCGCCAGCAGCCAAGAAATGGAGGGGTCCTACCTTCAGCCCCAGCATTTT. Residues: CASSQEMEGSYLQPQHF.